The 27 T cell receptor beta chains in this list originate from one sample, sequenced in a study of T cell changes during pregnancy in multiple sclerosis. Assay: immunoSEQ multiplex PCR; the TCRdb copy retains only in-frame clones and omits some. This sample has around 34,000 clones, with 90% found just once. Material: CD8+ T cells from peripheral blood mononuclear cells, obtained after pregnancy. The receptor set was obtained from a female donor with multiple sclerosis, enrolled in a pregnancy study.

The V and J genes are TRBV7-8 and TRBJ2-1, with TRBD1 matching over 7 bases. The CDR3 sequence is 16 residues long. Germline V gene sequence: CDR1 SGHVS, CDR2 FQNEAQ. The V and J ends lost 5 bases and 9 bases, in that order; junction bases with no gene match: 16. The CDR3 sequence: CASSPRQGPWSREQFF. The CDR3 nucleotides are TGTGCCAGCAGCCCCCGACAGGGCCCTTGGAGTCGTGAGCAGTTCTTC.

This clone was found once. The chain uses TRBV7-8 and TRBJ2-2; 7 bases are shared with TRBD2. V gave up 1 base and J gave up 9 bases; unmatched junction bases: 5. The CDR3 runs 14 residues. Looked up from germline, CDR1 is SGHVS and CDR2 is FQNEAQ. CDR3 in DNA: TGTGCCAGCAGCTTAGGGACTAGTGGGTGGGAGCTGTTTTTT. Amino acids: CASSLGTSGWELFF.

The gene calls are TRBV7-9 and TRBJ1-2, with no clear D. Germline V gene lookup returns CDR1 SEHNR and CDR2 FQNEAQ (reference sequence). The V end lost 6 bases, the J end lost 5 bases, and 16 bases lay between the germline ends. The CDR3 consists of 14 residues. In DNA, the CDR3 is TGTGCCAGCAGTTACACGCCCAGCGCGTATGGCTACACCTTC. The encoded protein is CASSYTPSAYGYTF.

The chain combines TRBV7-8 with TRBJ2-1, with TRBD2 as a possible D gene (5 bases). The CDR3 sequence is 15 residues long. Germline loops: CDR1 SGHVS, CDR2 FQNEAQ. V lost 0 bases and J 4 bases, leaving 10 bases between the germline ends. CDR3 region: CASSLAPGVYNEQFF. For the CDR3, the DNA is TGTGCCAGCAGCTTAGCCCCCGGGGTGTACAATGAGCAGTTCTTC.

The V and J genes are TRBV5-4 and TRBJ2-7; possible D gene TRBD1, 5 bases. The CDR3 is made up of 12 amino acids. Trimming cost V 4 bases and J 7 bases, with 12 bases left between them. Germline CDR1 SGHNT, CDR2 YYREEE (reference sequence). The CDR3 bases are TGTGCCAGCAGCCCGGCCCCAGGGGAGCAGTACTTC. Residues: CASSPAPGEQYF.

The chain couples TRBV7-6 to TRBJ1-1; D might be TRBD1 (5 bases). The CDR3 is made up of 13 amino acids. Germline V gene sequence: CDR1 SGHVS, CDR2 FNYEAQ. Trimming stripped 5 bases from V and 4 bases from J, with 11 bases between. The CDR3 coding sequence is TGTGCCAGCAGCCCGGCAGGGATCACTGAAGCTTTCTTT. Amino acids: CASSPAGITEAFF.

V and J are TRBV13 and TRBJ2-7, with 10 bases aligning to TRBD2. Germline CDR1 is PRHDT and CDR2 is FYEKMQ (reference sequence). The CDR3 extends over 16 amino acids. After removal of 1 base from V and 3 bases from J, the junction contained 6 bases not matched to a gene. CDR3: CASSLEAGGLDYEQYF. The CDR3 nucleotides read TGTGCCAGCAGCTTAGAAGCGGGGGGGCTGGACTACGAGCAGTACTTC.

The rearrangement uses TRBV25-1 and TRBJ1-2, with D tentatively TRBD1 (6 bases). The CDR3 extends over 15 amino acids. Looked up from germline, CDR1 is MGHDK and CDR2 is SYGVNS. Trimming removed 0 bases from V and 6 bases from J, with 14 bases in between. Here the CDR3 reads CASSEYTPTGNGYTF. The CDR3 nucleotides read TGTGCCAGCAGTGAATATACCCCCACAGGGAATGGCTACACCTTC.

This chain connects TRBV5-6 to TRBJ2-7; TRBD1 aligns across 8 bases. Per the germline V gene, CDR1 is SGHDT and CDR2 is YYEEEE. The CDR3 is 14 amino acids. V shed 2 bases and J 7 bases; nucleotides not matched to a gene: 8. DNA for the CDR3: TGTGCCAGCAGCTTTTTCCAGGGGGCGATTGAGCAGTACTTC. It encodes CASSFFQGAIEQYF.

This chain uses TRBV6-1 with TRBJ2-1; 10 bases fit TRBD2. The CDR3 is 15 amino acids. Germline assignment: CDR1 MNHNS and CDR2 SASEGT. Germline trimming cut 8 bases from V and 3 bases from J; bases unmatched to any gene: 7. CDR3: CASGDLAGDYNEQFF. The DNA of the CDR3 is TGTGCCAGCGGAGACCTAGCGGGGGACTACAATGAGCAGTTCTTC.

The chain uses TRBV4-3 and TRBJ2-2, with D uncertain. The V gene lost 9 bases and the J gene lost 0 bases, with 14 bases spanning the gap. Germline V gene lookup returns CDR1 LGHNA and CDR2 YSLEER. CDR3 size: 15 residues. CDR3 nucleotides: TGCGCCAGGTCGAGCGTAACCTCGAACACCGGGGAGCTGTTTTTT. Its protein product is CARSSVTSNTGELFF.

The CDR3 coding sequence is TGTGCCAGCAGCTCTTATAATGAACTAATTTTAGGTCAAGGCGAGGAGCTGTTTTTT. Its translation is CASSSYNELILGQGEELFF. The chain is built from TRBV27 and TRBJ2-2; D is uncertain. This CDR3 comprises 19 residues. The germline CDR1 and CDR2 sequences are MNHEY and SMNVEV (reference sequence). The V end was cut by 6 bases, the J end by 10 bases, with 33 bases between.

The chain uses TRBV6-5 and TRBJ1-5; D ambiguous. The CDR3 sequence is 15 residues long. V lost 0 bases, J lost 1 base, and 7 bases lay in between. CDR1 is MNHEY and CDR2 is SVGAGI in the germline V gene. CDR3: CASSYSITSNQPQHF. The CDR3 region has the DNA TGTGCCAGCAGTTACTCGATAACAAGCAATCAGCCCCAGCATTTT.

The chain joins TRBV13 to TRBJ2-1, with 10 bases fitting TRBD2. The trim removed 4 bases at V and 7 bases at J, leaving 13 bases unmatched. Germline CDR1 reads PRHDT; CDR2 reads FYEKMQ (reference sequence). This CDR3 has 17 amino acids. The CDR3 coding sequence is TGTGCCAGCAGCTACCCTAGCGGGGGCCCCGGGTTGAATGAGCAGTTCTTC. Translating it yields CASSYPSGGPGLNEQFF.

This clone was counted once. In nucleotides, the CDR3 is TGTGCCAGCAGCTTAGATTCGTATATCGATGAGCAGTTCTTC. It specifies CASSLDSYIDEQFF. The V call is TRBV7-8, the J call TRBJ2-1; the D is unclear. The CDR3 is 14 residues long. Trimming took off 1 base at V and 8 bases at J, with 12 bases between the two ends. Germline V gene sequence: CDR1 SGHVS, CDR2 FQNEAQ.

V is TRBV4-3 and J is TRBJ2-1, with a tentative D call TRBD2 (6 bases). In germline, CDR1 is LGHNA, CDR2 YSLEER. There are 15 residues in the CDR3. The V end lost 4 bases, the J end lost 4 bases, and 14 bases lay between the germline ends. CDR3 bases: TGCGCCAGCAGCCCATTTCGGAGCGGGTACAATGAGCAGTTCTTC. This codes for CASSPFRSGYNEQFF.

Turning to this clone: One end of the junction does not line up with germline, which may come from a read error. The genes are TRBV7-7 and TRBJ2-1; 10 bases align to TRBD1. Germline values: CDR1 SSHAT, CDR2 FNYEAQ (reference sequence). CDR3 length: 17 amino acids. Here the CDR3 reads CASTLHPGTGADNEQFF. DNA for the CDR3: TGTGCTAGCACCCTACACCCCGGGACAGGGGCGGACAATGAGCAGTTCTTC.

The rearrangement links TRBV10-3 to TRBJ2-1; the match to TRBD1 covers 7 bases. The CDR3 totals 13 residues. Germline V CDR1 and CDR2: ENHRY, SYGVKD. Germline trimming cut 10 bases from V and 3 bases from J; bases unmatched to any gene: 6. This CDR3 reads CATTRDSYNEQFF. The DNA of the CDR3 is TGTGCCACTACCCGGGACAGCTACAATGAGCAGTTCTTC.

CDR3 sequence reads: CASSEGSGGGYTF. CDR3 in DNA: TGTGCCAGCAGTGAGGGATCAGGAGGCGGCTACACCTTC. This sequence joins TRBV25-1 and TRBJ1-2, with D hard to call. The germline V gene encodes CDR1 MGHDK and CDR2 SYGVNS. This CDR3 has 13 residues. With 3 bases removed from V and 8 bases from J, the gap between germline ends came to 13 bases.

This clone came up once. The V gene is TRBV9, the J gene TRBJ1-2; D might be TRBD1 (5 bases). Trimming left V 4 bases short and J 4 bases short, with 17 bases between. CDR3 length equals 15 residues. The germline V gene has CDR1 SGDLS and CDR2 YYNGEE. The DNA for the CDR3 is TGTGCCAGCAGCCCAGGTGGTACGGGGGTCTATGGCTACACCTTC. Its translation is CASSPGGTGVYGYTF.

This clone qualifies as medium-sized. The chain combines TRBV10-3 with TRBJ1-1; 7 nucleotides agree with TRBD1. CDR1 is ENHRY, CDR2 SYGVKD, per germline. After removal of 4 bases from V and 3 bases from J, the junction contained 11 bases not matched to a gene. This CDR3 is built from 16 residues. In nucleotides, the CDR3 is TGTGCCATCAGTGCGTTCGACAGGGAAGAGGACACTGAAGCTTTCTTT. Residues: CAISAFDREEDTEAFF.

The gene calls are TRBV12-5 and TRBJ2-7; maybe TRBD2 (6 bases). CDR1 is LGHNT, CDR2 FRNRAP, per germline. The CDR3 totals 15 residues. Trimming stripped 1 base from V and 7 bases from J, with 17 bases between. CDR3: CASGLAPGTLGEQYF. In DNA form, the CDR3 reads TGTGCTAGTGGTTTGGCCCCAGGGACTTTGGGGGAGCAGTACTTC. The full variable domain, its missing parts supplied by reference TRBV12-5 and TRBJ2-7, is DARVTQTPRHKVTEMGQEVTMRCQPILGHNTVFWYRQTMMQGLELLAYFRNRAPLDDSGMPKDRFSAEMPDATLATLKIQPSEPRDSAVYFCASGLAPGTLGEQYFGPGTRLTVT.

This clone was seen a single time. The genes are TRBV6-5 and TRBJ2-2; tentative D call: TRBD2 (6 bases). Germline V gene sequence: CDR1 MNHEY, CDR2 SVGAGI. The V gene lost 2 bases and the J gene lost 10 bases, with 14 bases spanning the gap. The CDR3 totals 14 residues. The DNA of the CDR3 is TGTGCCAGCAGTTACAGGTCACTAGCTCTGGAGCTGTTTTTT. Protein sequence: CASSYRSLALELFF.

CDR3 in amino acids: CASSQAWTGASYEQYF. In DNA, the CDR3 is TGCGCCAGCAGCCAAGCCTGGACAGGCGCTTCCTACGAGCAGTACTTC. This chain uses TRBV4-3 with TRBJ2-7; TRBD1 matches 7 bases. The CDR3 has 16 residues. The V gene's germline CDR1 is LGHNA and CDR2 YSLEER. V shed 1 base, J shed 1 base, and the junction held 7 bases outside the gene matches.

The chain combines TRBV11-2 with TRBJ1-5; TRBD1 matches at 9 bases. Germline loops: CDR1 SGHAT, CDR2 FQNNGV. With 5 bases clipped from V and 5 bases from J, the junction kept 4 bases outside the gene matches. The CDR3 length is 14 residues. The CDR3 loop is CASSPGTGYQPQHF. DNA of the CDR3: TGTGCCAGCAGCCCCGGGACAGGGTATCAGCCCCAGCATTTT.

The chain couples TRBV5-6 to TRBJ2-7, with 9 positions matching TRBD1. The CDR3 covers 16 residues. Germline V lookup: CDR1 SGHDT, CDR2 YYEEEE. After removal of 3 bases from V and 3 bases from J, the junction contained 10 bases not matched to a gene. CDR3 region: CASSSKDRGDDYEQYF. In DNA, the CDR3 is TGTGCCAGCAGCTCTAAGGACAGGGGAGATGACTACGAGCAGTACTTC.

The chain combines TRBV7-7 with TRBJ2-1; a possible D gene is TRBD1 (6 bases). V lost 0 bases, J lost 6 bases, and 9 bases lay in between. The length of the CDR3 is 14 residues. Per germline, CDR1 SSHAT and CDR2 FNYEAQ (reference sequence). CDR3 sequence: CASSLAGAFNEQFF. CDR3 nucleotides: TGTGCCAGCAGCTTAGCGGGGGCCTTCAATGAGCAGTTCTTC.